This record concerns one T cell receptor beta chain sequence. This clonotype has at least ten counts. Its antigen remains undetermined. Base qualities are missing; no much larger clone stands one base away. This sample is part of a study of regulatory T cells in long-lasting Graves disease (dated by TCRdb to the early 2020s). With respect to the entire study: Persistent Graves' disease meant more than 5 years of antithyroid drug treatment with TSH receptor autoantibodies that stayed positive. Patients with persistent Graves' disease were compared with patients with newly diagnosed Graves' disease using TCR sequencing and RNA sequencing of peripheral blood. The study took place in China and was registered as a clinical trial. TCR sequencing covered roughly 13 persistent and approximately 20 newly diagnosed Graves' disease patients, around 33 samples in total. In the clinical cohort, patients with persistent Graves' disease had used antithyroid drugs for an average of around 9.9 years.

This sample's time point label indicates: persistent/refractory GD, antithyroid drugs over 5 years with positive TRAb. RNA was extracted from PBMCs in TRIzol for both TCR sequencing and RNA sequencing. The diagnosis of Graves' disease was made according to American Thyroid Association guidelines. The patients came from an endocrinology department in Xi'an, China. Each patient gave approximately 10 milliliters of peripheral blood, collected in an EDTA anticoagulant tube. Ficoll Paque Plus density gradient separation was used to isolate PBMCs, and no further T cell sorting was done. RNA quality was checked with an Agilent 2100 Bioanalyzer and agarose gel, and concentration with a NanoDrop 2000. The library was obtained by multiplex PCR. Sequencing was performed on an Illumina HiSeq 4000. iRepertoire HTBI primers and Arm-PCR amplification of CDR3 regions were used to construct TCR beta libraries. Before sequencing, the PCR products went through gel purification. The source study handled its data this way. Gene usage analysis of CDR3 amino acid clonotypes relied on the roughly 60 TRBV and fewer than 15 TRBJ segments identified across samples. COPE and FqMerger were used to merge the filtered high-quality paired reads into contigs. BLAST was used to align contigs to the IMGT TRBV, TRBD and TRBJ reference genes, and CDR3 was defined following IMGT. Any clonotype with a frequency above 0.1% was classified as a highly expanded clone. Shannon entropy served as the measure of repertoire diversity, while the Gini coefficient captured V-J evenness. Public clonotypes were defined as clonotypes shared by more than one individual. Starting from the raw public reads, TCRdb applied fastp trimming at Q25, assembled clones with MiXCR and retained in-frame beta chains. Rows merge per CDR3 protein into single entries with the most common DNA and genes. The V and J calls were determined by TCRdb, not by the authors. The sample data list about 470,000 distinct CDR3 sequences, and 20% to 25% of these were observed just once. Of the sample, about 7% is held by the ten largest clones.

The CDR1 and CDR2 encoded by the germline V gene are SGHTA and FQGNSA. The CDR3 contains 15 residues, cysteine and phenylalanine counted. CDR3 DNA only is kept here, 45 bases in frame from base 1. V is reduced by 3 bases and J by 4 bases, leaving a spacing of 13 bases between them. Study-wide conclusions, independent of this receptor: Because the primary lesion, thyroid tissue, could not be accessed, the study looked at peripheral blood alone. Only the TCR beta chain was sequenced and analyzed. The authors noted that the small sample size was a limitation that may lower accuracy. Persistent patients shared more public clonotypes among themselves (around 2,700) than newly diagnosed patients did (more than 950). Lower TCR Shannon entropy and fewer highly expanded clones were observed in persistent Graves' disease patients than in newly diagnosed patients, which suggested clonal expansion. Persistent disease showed preferential use of TRBV28, TRBJ1-2 and TRBJ2-5, whereas newly diagnosed disease favored TRBV20-1 and TRBJ2-1.

The sequence was obtained from a female donor with Graves disease. The V and J genes are TRBV7-2 and TRBJ1-3; perhaps TRBD1 is the D gene, with 5 bases matching. Sequenced here: peripheral blood mononuclear cells (PBMCs), sampled when the disease was refractory, from a patient treated with antithyroid drugs. The CDR3 protein is CASSFQGLGGNTIYF. In nucleotides, the sequence is TGTGCCAGCAGCTTTCAGGGTTTGGGAGGAAACACCATATATTTT.